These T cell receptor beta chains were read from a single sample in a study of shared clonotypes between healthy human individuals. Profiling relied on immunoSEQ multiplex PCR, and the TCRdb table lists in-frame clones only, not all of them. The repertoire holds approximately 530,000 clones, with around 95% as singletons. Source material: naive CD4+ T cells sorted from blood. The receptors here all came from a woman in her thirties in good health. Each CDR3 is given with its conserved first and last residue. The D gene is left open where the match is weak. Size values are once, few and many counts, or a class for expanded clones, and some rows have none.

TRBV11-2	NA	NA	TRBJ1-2	CASSLIGYGYTF	TGTGCCAGCAGCTTAATCGGCTATGGCTACACCTTC
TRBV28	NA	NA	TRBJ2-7	CASSFQLSSSYEQYF	TGTGCCAGCAGTTTCCAGCTTTCGAGCTCCTACGAGCAGTACTTC
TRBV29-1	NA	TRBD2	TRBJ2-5	CSGQAGTSVETQYF	TGCAGCGGCCAAGCCGGGACTAGCGTGGAGACCCAGTACTTC
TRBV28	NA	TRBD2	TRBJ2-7	CALGGAYEQYF	TGTGCCTTGGGGGGGGCCTACGAGCAGTACTTC
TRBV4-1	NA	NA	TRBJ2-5	CASSQAPVETQYF	TGCGCCAGCAGCCAAGCCCCCGTGGAGACCCAGTACTTC
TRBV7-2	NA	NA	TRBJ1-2	CASSFRGQPLDGYTF	TGTGCCAGCAGCTTTAGGGGACAACCCTTAGACGGCTACACCTTC
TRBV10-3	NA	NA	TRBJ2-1	CAISHDRSSYNEQFF	TGTGCCATCAGCCACGACAGGAGCTCCTACAATGAGCAGTTCTTC
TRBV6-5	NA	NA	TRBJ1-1	CASRQDRTWNTEAFF	TGTGCCAGCAGGCAAGACAGAACCTGGAACACTGAAGCTTTCTTT
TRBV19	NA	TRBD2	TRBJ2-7	CASSLRIAGPSYEQYF	TGTGCCAGTAGTCTAAGGATAGCGGGTCCCTCCTACGAGCAGTACTTC
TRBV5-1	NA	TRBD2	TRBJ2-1	CASLDLGLAGDEQFF	TGCGCCAGCTTAGATTTGGGACTAGCGGGAGATGAGCAGTTCTTC
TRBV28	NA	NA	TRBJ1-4	CASSLFSRAGRKEKLFF	TGTGCCAGCAGTTTATTTTCCCGGGCAGGGCGGAAAGAAAAACTGTTTTTT
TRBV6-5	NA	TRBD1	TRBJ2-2	CASSSPGQGLTGELFF	TGTGCCAGCAGTTCTCCGGGACAGGGTTTGACCGGGGAGCTGTTTTTT
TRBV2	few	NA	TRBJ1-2	CASTREGGGYGYTF	TGTGCCAGCACCAGAGAGGGCGGCGGCTATGGCTACACCTTC
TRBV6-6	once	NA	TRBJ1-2	CASTSPGSGENYGYTF	TGTGCCAGCACCTCGCCCGGGTCAGGGGAGAACTATGGCTACACCTTC
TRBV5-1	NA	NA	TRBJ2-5	CASSLSQGFQETQYF	TGCGCCAGCAGCCTCTCCCAGGGGTTCCAAGAGACCCAGTACTTC
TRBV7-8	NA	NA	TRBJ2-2	CASRYHGDIRELFF	TGTGCCAGCAGATACCACGGGGACATCCGGGAGCTGTTTTTT
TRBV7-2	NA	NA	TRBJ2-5	CASSLRVAETQYF	TGTGCCAGCAGCTTGCGGGTTGCGGAGACCCAGTACTTC
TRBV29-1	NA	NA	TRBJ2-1	CSVEYRLGTSYNEQFF	TGCAGCGTTGAGTATAGGCTGGGGACATCCTACAATGAGCAGTTCTTC
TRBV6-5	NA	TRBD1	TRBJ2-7	CASSHFGQGSEQYF	TGTGCCAGCAGTCACTTCGGACAGGGGTCCGAGCAGTACTTC
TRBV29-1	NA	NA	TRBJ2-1	CSVAGRLGNEQFF	TGCAGCGTGGCTGGACGGCTGGGCAATGAGCAGTTCTTC
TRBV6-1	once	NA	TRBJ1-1	CASNWGSNTEAFF	TGTGCCAGCAATTGGGGGTCGAACACTGAAGCTTTCTTT
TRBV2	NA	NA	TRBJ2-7	CASRLGAGIDEQYF	TGTGCCAGCAGACTCGGGGCAGGGATAGACGAGCAGTACTTC
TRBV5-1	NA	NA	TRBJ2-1	CASSLGGTLNYNEQFF	TGCGCCAGCAGCTTGGGTGGGACCTTAAACTACAATGAGCAGTTCTTC
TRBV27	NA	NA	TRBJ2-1	CASRTGGPPNEQFF	TGTGCCAGCCGGACGGGGGGCCCTCCGAATGAGCAGTTCTTC
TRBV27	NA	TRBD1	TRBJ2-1	CASSVQGIGSYNEQFF	TGTGCCAGCAGCGTACAGGGGATAGGATCCTACAATGAGCAGTTCTTC
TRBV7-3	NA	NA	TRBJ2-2	CASSLAGNTGELFF	TGTGCCAGCAGCCTTGCGGGGAACACCGGGGAGCTGTTTTTT
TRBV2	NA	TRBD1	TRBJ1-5	CASRGTGGDQPQHF	TGTGCCAGCAGGGGGACAGGTGGGGATCAGCCCCAGCATTTT
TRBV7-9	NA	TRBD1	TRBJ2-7	CASSLRTAGTGGYEQYF	TGTGCCAGCAGCTTACGAACGGCCGGGACAGGGGGCTACGAGCAGTACTTC
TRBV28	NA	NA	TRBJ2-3	CASSFQGRRTDTQYF	TGTGCCAGCAGTTTTCAGGGGCGCCGCACAGATACGCAGTATTTT
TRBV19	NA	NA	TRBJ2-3	CASSMPGQPRDTQYF	TGTGCCAGTAGTATGCCGGGCCAGCCTAGGGATACGCAGTATTTT
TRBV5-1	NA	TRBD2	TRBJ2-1	CASSLLLAVDEQFF	TGCGCCAGCAGCTTGTTACTAGCGGTGGACGAGCAGTTCTTC
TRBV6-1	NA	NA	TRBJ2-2	CASSPSPTGELFF	TGTGCCAGCAGTCCTAGCCCCACCGGGGAGCTGTTTTTT
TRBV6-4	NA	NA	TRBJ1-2	CASTRDASNYGYTF	TGTGCCAGCACACGGGACGCTTCTAACTATGGCTACACCTTC
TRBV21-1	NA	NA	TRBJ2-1	CASRHETGSAYNEQFF	TGTGCCAGCAGGCACGAGACAGGGAGCGCCTACAATGAGCAGTTCTTC
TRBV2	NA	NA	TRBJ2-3	CASRRFTDTQYF	TGTGCCAGCAGGCGTTTCACAGATACGCAGTATTTT
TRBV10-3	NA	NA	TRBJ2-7	CAISPTSYEQYF	TGTGCCATCAGTCCCACCTCCTACGAGCAGTACTTC
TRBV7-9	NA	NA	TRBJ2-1	CASSLSRSGPYNEQFF	TGTGCCAGCAGCTTAAGTAGAAGCGGTCCCTACAATGAGCAGTTCTTC
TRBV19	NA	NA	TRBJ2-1	CASSKNNEQFF	TGTGCCAGTAGTAAGAACAATGAGCAGTTCTTC
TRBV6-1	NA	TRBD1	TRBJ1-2	CATTRQGTSYGYTF	TGTGCCACCACCCGACAGGGAACTTCTTATGGCTACACCTTC
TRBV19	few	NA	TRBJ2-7	CASSRQTSYEQYF	TGTGCCAGTAGTAGACAGACGTCCTACGAGCAGTACTTC
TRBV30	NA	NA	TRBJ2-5	CGAGQRGTQYF	TGTGGAGCGGGCCAAAGGGGGACCCAGTACTTC